The sample holds many counts of the clone carrying this TCR beta chain. Unsorted libraries used 2 million PBMCs kept at -80 degrees C. This entry belongs to a study of neurological immune-mediated disorders. The cDNA was synthesized by 5'RACE incorporating 10-nucleotide random UMIs. Every sequencing run produced over 200 million TCR-beta sequences, and the sequences from any one run covered 15-18 subjects. MiXCR was run by TCRdb on the 5' RACE reads, yielding one entry per CDR3 protein. Here the sample spans 65,000 to 75,000 distinct CDR3 sequences, about 5.1% being singletons. The sample taken for sequencing was PBMCs. This clonotype was sampled from a woman aged 70-85 years with multiple sclerosis.

The CDR3 bases are TGTGCCAGCACCGCCGGACAGAACTCCTACAATGAGCAGTTCTTC. Protein product: CASTAGQNSYNEQFF. The chain is built from TRBV16 and TRBJ2-1; a possible D gene is TRBD1 (6 bases). CDR3 length: 15 amino acids. Germline CDR1 reads KGHSY; CDR2 reads FQNENV. Trimming cost V 7 bases and J 0 bases, with 13 bases left between them.